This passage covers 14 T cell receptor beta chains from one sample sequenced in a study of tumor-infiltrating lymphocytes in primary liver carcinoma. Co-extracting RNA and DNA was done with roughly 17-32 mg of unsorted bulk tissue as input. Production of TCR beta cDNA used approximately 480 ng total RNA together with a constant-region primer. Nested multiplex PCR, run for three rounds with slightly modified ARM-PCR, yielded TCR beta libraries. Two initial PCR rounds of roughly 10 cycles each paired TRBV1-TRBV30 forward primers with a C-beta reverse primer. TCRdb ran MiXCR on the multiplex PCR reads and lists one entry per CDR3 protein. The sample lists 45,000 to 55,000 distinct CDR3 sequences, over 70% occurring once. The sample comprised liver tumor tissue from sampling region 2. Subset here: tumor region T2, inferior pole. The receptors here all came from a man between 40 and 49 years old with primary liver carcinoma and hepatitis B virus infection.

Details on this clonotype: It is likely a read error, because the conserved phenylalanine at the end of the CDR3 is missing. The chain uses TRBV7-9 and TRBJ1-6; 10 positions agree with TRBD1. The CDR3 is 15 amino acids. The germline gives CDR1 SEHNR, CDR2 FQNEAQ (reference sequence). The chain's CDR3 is CASSSGQGRNSPLHS. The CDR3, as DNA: TGTGCCAGCAGCTCGGGACAGGGGAGAAATTCGCCCCTCCACTCT.

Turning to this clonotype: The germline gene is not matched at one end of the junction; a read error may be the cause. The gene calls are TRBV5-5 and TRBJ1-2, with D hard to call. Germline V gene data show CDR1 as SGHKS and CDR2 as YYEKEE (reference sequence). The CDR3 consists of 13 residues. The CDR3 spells CTSSSSMGLSYTF. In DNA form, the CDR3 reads TGTACCAGCAGCTCTAGTATGGGGTTAAGCTACACCTTC.

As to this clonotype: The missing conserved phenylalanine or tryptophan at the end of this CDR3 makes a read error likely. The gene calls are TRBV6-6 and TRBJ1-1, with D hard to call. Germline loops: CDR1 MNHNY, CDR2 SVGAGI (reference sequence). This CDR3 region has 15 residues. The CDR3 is CASSYGSRLNTEAFL. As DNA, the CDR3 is TGTGCCAGTAGTTACGGCAGCCGGCTGAACACTGAAGCTTTCTTA.

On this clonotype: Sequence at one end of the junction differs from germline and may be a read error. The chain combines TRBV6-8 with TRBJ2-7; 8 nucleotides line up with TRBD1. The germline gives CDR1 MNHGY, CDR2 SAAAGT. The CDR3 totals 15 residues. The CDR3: CANSWGQVATREHYF. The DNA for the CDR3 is TGTGCCAACAGTTGGGGACAGGTCGCTACGAGAGAGCACTACTTC.

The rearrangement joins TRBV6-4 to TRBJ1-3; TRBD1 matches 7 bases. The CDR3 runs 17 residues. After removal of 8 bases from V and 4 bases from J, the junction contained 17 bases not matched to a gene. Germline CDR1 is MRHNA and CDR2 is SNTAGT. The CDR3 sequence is CASSPIMDRKAGNTIYF. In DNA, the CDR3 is TGTGCCAGCTCCCCCATCATGGACAGGAAGGCGGGAAACACCATATATTTT.

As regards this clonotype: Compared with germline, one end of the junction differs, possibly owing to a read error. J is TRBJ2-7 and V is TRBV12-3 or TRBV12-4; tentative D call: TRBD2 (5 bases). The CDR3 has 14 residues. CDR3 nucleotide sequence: TGTGACTGCAGTTTACATGGAGAGGGCAACGAACAGTACTTC. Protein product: CDCSLHGEGNEQYF.

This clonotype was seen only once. CDR3 nucleotide sequence: TGTGCCATCAGCCGTGATAGGATGGAAAACGAGCAGTACTTC. This codes for CAISRDRMENEQYF. This rearrangement joins TRBV10-3 to TRBJ2-7; D ambiguous. The ends were cut back, 6 bases at V and 5 bases at J, with 17 bases in the middle. Per the germline V gene, CDR1 is ENHRY and CDR2 is SYGVKD. This CDR3 spans 14 amino acids.

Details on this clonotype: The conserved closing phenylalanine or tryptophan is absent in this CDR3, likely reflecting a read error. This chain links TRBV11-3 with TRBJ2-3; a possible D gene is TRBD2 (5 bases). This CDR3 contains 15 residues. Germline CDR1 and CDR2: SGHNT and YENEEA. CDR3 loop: CVSSSGGGGSDTQYL. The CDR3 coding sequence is TGTGTCAGCAGCTCCGGTGGAGGAGGCTCAGATACGCAGTATCTT.

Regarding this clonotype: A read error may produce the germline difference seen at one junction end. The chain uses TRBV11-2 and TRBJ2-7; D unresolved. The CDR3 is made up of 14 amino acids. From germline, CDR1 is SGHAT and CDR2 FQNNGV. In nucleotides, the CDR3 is TGTGTCAGCAACTTAACTGAAACTGCCTACGAGCAGTACTTC. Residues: CVSNLTETAYEQYF.

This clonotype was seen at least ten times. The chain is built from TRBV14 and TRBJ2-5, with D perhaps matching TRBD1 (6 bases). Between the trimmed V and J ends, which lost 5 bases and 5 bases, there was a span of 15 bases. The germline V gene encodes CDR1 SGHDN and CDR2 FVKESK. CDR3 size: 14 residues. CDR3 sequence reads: CASSAGVSGETQYF. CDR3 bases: TGTGCCAGCAGCGCAGGGGTTTCGGGTGAGACCCAGTACTTC.

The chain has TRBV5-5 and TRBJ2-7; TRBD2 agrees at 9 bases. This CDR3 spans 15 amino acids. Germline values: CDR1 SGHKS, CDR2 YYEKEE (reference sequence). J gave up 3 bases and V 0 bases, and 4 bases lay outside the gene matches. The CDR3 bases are TGTGCCAGCAGCTTGGCTCTAGCGGGATACTACGAGCAGTACTTC. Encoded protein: CASSLALAGYYEQYF.

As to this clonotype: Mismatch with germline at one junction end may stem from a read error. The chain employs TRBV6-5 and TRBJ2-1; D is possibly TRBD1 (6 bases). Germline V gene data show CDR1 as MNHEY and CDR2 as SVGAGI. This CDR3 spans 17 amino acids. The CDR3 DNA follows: TGTGCTAGCAGTGCCCTTACCCCAAAACAGGGCTACAATGAGCAGTTCTTC. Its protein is CASSALTPKQGYNEQFF.

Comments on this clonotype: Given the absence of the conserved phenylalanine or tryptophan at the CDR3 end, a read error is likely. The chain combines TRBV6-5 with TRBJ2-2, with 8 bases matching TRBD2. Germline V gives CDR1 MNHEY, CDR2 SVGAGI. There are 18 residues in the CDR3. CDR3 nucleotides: TGTGACAGCAGTCTTCTCGGACTAACGGGAGGGCCGATCTGGGAGCTGTTTTCT. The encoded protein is CDSSLLGLTGGPIWELFS.

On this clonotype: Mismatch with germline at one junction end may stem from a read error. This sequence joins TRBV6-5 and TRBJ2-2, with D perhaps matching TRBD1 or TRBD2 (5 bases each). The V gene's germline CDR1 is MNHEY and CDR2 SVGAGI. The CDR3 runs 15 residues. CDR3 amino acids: CASSYLVDGTGDLFF. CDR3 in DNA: TGTGCCAGCAGTTACTTAGTGGACGGCACCGGGGACCTGTTTTTT.